Listed here are 18 T cell receptor beta chains from one sample, sequenced in a study of cytomegalovirus exposure and HLA in healthy donors. Both 60 Vbeta primers and 13 Jbeta primers went into the PCR. The repertoire was sequenced with immunoSEQ multiplex PCR; TCRdb's copy has only in-frame clones and lacks some. The sample has tens of thousands of clones; the top ten hold around 0.6%. The material sequenced was PBMCs. Every receptor here comes from a man aged 45-60 years in good health and CMV-seronegative.

The genes are TRBV5-1 and TRBJ1-1; TRBD1 aligns across 7 bases. The length of the CDR3 is 14 residues. The ends lost 3 bases at V and 7 bases at J; junction bases unmatched: 9. The V gene's germline CDR1 is SGHRS and CDR2 YFSETQ. The CDR3, as DNA: TGCGCCAGCAGCTGGCTGACAGGGCTCGATGAAGCTTTCTTT. Translating it yields CASSWLTGLDEAFF.

CDR3 coding DNA: TGTGCCAGCAGAGGCGTGACAGGCAAGGCTGGAAAACTGTTTTTT. It specifies CASRGVTGKAGKLFF. This chain uses TRBV6-1 with TRBJ1-4; tentatively, D is TRBD1 (6 bases). The germline V gene encodes CDR1 MNHNS and CDR2 SASEGT. This CDR3 is built from 15 residues. Trimming cost V 6 bases and J 10 bases, with 21 bases left between them.

The CDR3 DNA is TGTGCCAGCAGCCTAGGGACAGGAAACACTGAAGCTTTCTTT. It specifies CASSLGTGNTEAFF. The chain carries TRBV7-9 and TRBJ1-1; 8 nucleotides line up with TRBD1. The V segment lost 5 bases and the J segment 2 bases; nucleotides outside the gene matches: 4. Germline CDR1 reads SEHNR; CDR2 reads FQNEAQ (reference sequence). This CDR3 comprises 14 residues.

The chain joins TRBV6-1 to TRBJ2-5; TRBD2 is a possible D gene (7 bases). The tail of the sequence fits TRBJ2-7 better, so the J call may be wrong. The germline gives CDR1 MNHNS, CDR2 SASEGT. The CDR3 is made up of 14 amino acids. The CDR3 loop is CASRAIAGAGEQYF. The CDR3 DNA is TGTGCCAGCAGGGCCATCGCGGGGGCGGGCGAGCAGTACTTC.

For the CDR3, the DNA is TGTGCCATCAGTGGGGGGGGAACAGGTTACTCCTACGAGCAGTACTTC. This encodes CAISGGGTGYSYEQYF. The chain recombines TRBV10-3 with TRBJ2-7; 7 nucleotides align to TRBD2. With V trimmed by 4 bases and J by 0 bases, 9 bases remained unmatched. In germline, CDR1 is ENHRY, CDR2 SYGVKD. This CDR3 is 16 amino acids long.

V and J are TRBV28 and TRBJ2-7; 10 bases fit TRBD1. Germline CDR1 is MDHEN and CDR2 is SYDVKM. J was trimmed by 3 bases and V by 5 bases; bases with no gene match: 7. This CDR3 has 15 amino acids. The CDR3 reads CASSAPGTGVYEQYF. CDR3 in DNA: TGTGCCAGCAGTGCACCCGGGACAGGGGTCTACGAGCAGTACTTC.

The genes are TRBV7-9 and TRBJ1-1; no clear D. Between the trimmed V and J ends, which lost 1 base and 0 bases, there was a span of 6 bases. The CDR3 contains 14 residues. Germline CDR1 reads SEHNR; CDR2 reads FQNEAQ (reference sequence). CDR3 sequence: CASSLDGLNTEAFF. The CDR3 DNA is TGTGCCAGCAGCTTAGACGGGTTGAACACTGAAGCTTTCTTT.

The chain combines TRBV5-4 with TRBJ1-6; TRBD1 matches at 11 bases. This CDR3 has 16 amino acids. V trimming: 3 bases; J trimming: 9 bases; junction bases outside the gene matches: 8. Germline lookup yields CDR1 SGHNT and CDR2 YYREEE (reference sequence). CDR3 region: CASSSSGTGGISPLHF. The CDR3 nucleotides are TGTGCCAGCAGCTCATCCGGGACAGGGGGAATTTCACCCCTCCACTTT.

The J gene is TRBJ1-1, the V gene TRBV27; tentatively, D is TRBD1 (5 bases). The germline CDR1 and CDR2 sequences are MNHEY and SMNVEV (reference sequence). This CDR3 region has 14 residues. Trimming took off 0 bases at V and 1 base at J, with 6 bases between the two ends. CDR3 in DNA: TGTGCCAGCAGTTTATCGGGGCCGAACACTGAAGCTTTCTTT. As protein: CASSLSGPNTEAFF.

The chain recombines TRBV30 with TRBJ1-1; TRBD1 aligns across 7 bases. The CDR3 sequence is 13 residues long. V lost 4 bases to trimming and J lost 7 bases; unmatched junction nucleotides: 9. Germline loops: CDR1 GTSNPN, CDR2 SVGIG (reference sequence). CDR3 residues: CAWNKGARSEAFF. The CDR3 region has the DNA TGTGCCTGGAATAAGGGGGCGCGAAGTGAAGCTTTCTTT.

The CDR3 protein is CASSTGVPSYEQYF. The CDR3 coding sequence is TGTGCCAGTAGTACAGGGGTTCCCTCCTACGAGCAGTACTTC. V usage is TRBV19 and J usage is TRBJ2-7; a weak D match, TRBD1 (6 bases). Germline CDR1 and CDR2: LNHDA and SQIVND (reference sequence). The CDR3 contains 14 residues. Trimming left V 4 bases short and J 0 bases short, with 10 bases between. The variable domain in full, completed from reference TRBV19 and TRBJ2-7, reads DGGITQSPKYLFRKEGQNVTLSCEQNLNHDAMYWYRQDPGQGLRLIYYSQIVNDFQKGDIAEGYSVSREKKESFPLTVTSAQKNPTAFYLCASSTGVPSYEQYFGPGTRLTVT.

The chain is built from TRBV18 and TRBJ2-5, with 15 bases fitting TRBD2. V dropped 2 bases and J dropped 3; count of bases not matched to a gene: 4. The CDR3 has 17 amino acids. Germline CDR1 is KGHSH and CDR2 is LQKENI. The CDR3 sequence is CASSPRGLAGGKETQYF. CDR3 in DNA: TGTGCCAGCTCACCAAGGGGACTAGCGGGGGGAAAAGAGACCCAGTACTTC.

This chain uses TRBV29-1 with TRBJ2-5; D may be TRBD1 (6 bases). CDR3 length: 12 residues. The germline V and J ends were trimmed by 3 bases and 5 bases, with 10 bases remaining between them. Germline V CDR1 and CDR2: SQVTM, ANQGSEA. DNA of the CDR3: TGCAGCGTTGAGGGACACTTTGAGACCCAGTACTTC. Translating it yields CSVEGHFETQYF. Full variable domain (remainder filled in from reference TRBV29-1 and TRBJ2-5): SAVISQKPSRDICQRGTSLTIQCQVDSQVTMMFWYRQQPGQSLTLIATANQGSEATYESGFVIDKFPISRPNLTFSTLTVSNMSPEDSSIYLCSVEGHFETQYFGPGTRLLVL.

The genes are TRBV7-8 and TRBJ2-5, with 8 bases that match TRBD2. CDR3 length: 14 amino acids. Germline V gene data show CDR1 as SGHVS and CDR2 as FQNEAQ. V lost 3 bases to trimming and J lost 5 bases; unmatched junction nucleotides: 5. The CDR3 spells CASSFFRGGETQYF. CDR3 in DNA: TGTGCCAGCAGCTTCTTCCGGGGGGGGGAGACCCAGTACTTC.

The V and J genes are TRBV25-1 and TRBJ2-3; the match to TRBD2 covers 14 bases. Per the germline V gene, CDR1 is MGHDK and CDR2 is SYGVNS. This CDR3 is built from 16 residues. With 6 bases clipped from V and 2 bases from J, the junction kept 4 bases outside the gene matches. The CDR3 reads CASSRTSGGSTDTQYF. As DNA, the CDR3 is TGTGCCAGCAGCCGGACTAGCGGGGGGTCCACAGATACGCAGTATTTT.

The gene calls are TRBV5-1 and TRBJ1-1; D call uncertain. Trimming cost V 5 bases and J 5 bases, with 13 bases left between them. Germline CDR1 and CDR2: SGHRS and YFSETQ. The CDR3 is 13 residues long. Here the CDR3 reads CASSGEGWTEAFF. The CDR3 nucleotides are TGCGCCAGCAGTGGTGAGGGTTGGACTGAAGCTTTCTTT.

The rearrangement uses TRBV27 and TRBJ2-7, with 10 bases identical to TRBD1. The CDR3 is 16 amino acids. Germline trimming cut 6 bases from V and 7 bases from J; bases unmatched to any gene: 15. Germline values: CDR1 MNHEY, CDR2 SMNVEV (reference sequence). The CDR3 nucleotides are TGTGCCAGCAGACAACCCGGGACAGGGGTGGATTGGGAGCAGTACTTC. Encoded protein: CASRQPGTGVDWEQYF.

The chain links TRBV7-9 to TRBJ1-4, with D possibly TRBD1 on 6 matching bases. Germline V gives CDR1 SEHNR, CDR2 FQNEAQ (reference sequence). The CDR3 sequence is 14 residues long. V shed 3 bases and J shed 7 bases, with 12 bases lying between them. CDR3 in DNA: TGTGCCAGCAGCTTGCACAGGGAGTCTGAAAAACTGTTTTTT. It yields the protein CASSLHRESEKLFF.